The 25 T cell receptor beta chains given below trace back to one sample, sequenced in a study of blood T cell repertoires in COVID-19. The repertoire was sequenced with immunoSEQ multiplex PCR; TCRdb's copy has only in-frame clones and lacks some. The repertoire holds approximately 240,000 clones, with around 82% as singletons. Sequencing used peripheral blood. These receptors came from a woman in her twenties or thirties who had recovered from COVID-19.

The J gene is TRBJ2-7, the V gene TRBV10-3; 7 nucleotides match TRBD1. Germline V CDR1 and CDR2: ENHRY, SYGVKD. The CDR3 totals 17 residues. With V trimmed by 3 bases and J by 0 bases, 11 bases remained unmatched. CDR3 coding DNA: TGTGCCATCAGTGACCCTCCCCAGGGGGTCGTCTCCTACGAGCAGTACTTC. The encoded protein is CAISDPPQGVVSYEQYF.

For this clone: This sample includes further DNA sequences coding for the same CDR3. This chain uses TRBV7-9 with TRBJ2-1; maybe TRBD2 (5 bases). CDR1 SEHNR and CDR2 FQNEAQ come from the germline V gene (reference sequence). The CDR3 has 11 amino acids. V was clipped by 5 bases and J by 10 bases, with 9 bases between them. The CDR3 bases are TGTGCCAGCAGCCTAAGCGGCGAGCAGTTCTTC. It specifies CASSLSGEQFF.

This chain links TRBV5-1 with TRBJ2-7, with 10 nucleotides matching TRBD2. CDR1 SGHRS and CDR2 YFSETQ come from the germline V gene. V shed 0 bases, J shed 5 bases, and the junction held 11 bases outside the gene matches. CDR3 length: 17 residues. In DNA form, the CDR3 reads TGCGCCAGCAGCTTGGCCATGGGACTAGCGTCCCCGGACGAGCAGTACTTC. It translates to CASSLAMGLASPDEQYF.

The CDR3, as DNA: TGTGCCAGCAGCGTAGCGGGGAGGGACACAGATACGCAGTATTTT. Translating it yields CASSVAGRDTDTQYF. This chain connects TRBV9 to TRBJ2-3; 7 nucleotides line up with TRBD2. The trim removed 0 bases at V and 2 bases at J, leaving 3 bases unmatched. Per germline, CDR1 SGDLS and CDR2 YYNGEE. CDR3 length: 15 amino acids.

This clone has only one observation. The chain is built from TRBV30 and TRBJ1-2, with TRBD1 identical over 7 bases. The junction had 9 bases not matched to a gene; V was cut back by 7 bases and J by 7 bases. Germline values: CDR1 GTSNPN, CDR2 SVGIG (reference sequence). The length of the CDR3 is 12 residues. In DNA form, the CDR3 reads TGTGCCTACGAAACAGGGGTCCTTGGCTACACCTTC. Amino acid sequence: CAYETGVLGYTF. Full variable domain (outside the CDR3, taken from reference TRBV30 and TRBJ1-2): SQTIHQWPATLVQPVGSPLSLECTVEGTSNPNLYWYRQAAGRGLQLLFYSVGIGQISSEVPQNLSASRPQDRQFILSSKKLLLSDSGFYLCAYETGVLGYTFGSGTRLTVV.

J is TRBJ2-5 and V is TRBV27; perhaps TRBD1 as D (7 bases). Germline V lookup: CDR1 MNHEY, CDR2 SMNVEV (reference sequence). This CDR3 has 15 residues. The V gene lost 6 bases and the J gene lost 0 bases, with 14 bases spanning the gap. The CDR3 loop reads CASSHGGTDQETQYF. CDR3 DNA: TGTGCCAGCAGCCATGGGGGGACAGACCAAGAGACCCAGTACTTC.

This clone occurred a few times. CDR3 sequence reads: CASSEGASYEQYF. DNA for the CDR3: TGTGCCAGCAGTGAAGGCGCCTCCTACGAGCAGTACTTC. This sequence joins TRBV6-1 and TRBJ2-7, with D unresolved. Per germline, CDR1 MNHNS and CDR2 SASEGT. The length of the CDR3 is 13 residues. Trimming took 1 base from V and 0 from J, leaving 4 bases between them.

V usage is TRBV27 and J usage is TRBJ2-7; 11 nucleotides align to TRBD2. The CDR3 length is 16 residues. Germline CDR1 MNHEY, CDR2 SMNVEV (reference sequence). With 2 bases clipped from V and 4 bases from J, the junction kept 7 bases outside the gene matches. In DNA form, the CDR3 reads TGTGCCAGCAGTTTACTCGGACTAGCGGGTAAATACGAGCAGTACTTC. Encoded protein: CASSLLGLAGKYEQYF.

The sample holds one count of this clone. The rearrangement joins TRBV28 to TRBJ1-2, with 8 bases matching TRBD1. The germline gives CDR1 MDHEN, CDR2 SYDVKM. CDR3 size: 13 residues. The junction had 7 bases not matched to a gene; V was cut back by 7 bases and J by 6 bases. CDR3 loop: CASNENRGDGYTF. Here the CDR3 DNA reads TGTGCCAGCAATGAGAACAGGGGGGATGGCTACACCTTC.

The chain recombines TRBV7-9 with TRBJ2-7; D gene uncertain. The length of the CDR3 is 13 residues. Trimming took off 5 bases at V and 2 bases at J, with 10 bases between the two ends. Germline lookup yields CDR1 SEHNR and CDR2 FQNEAQ (reference sequence). Written as DNA, the CDR3 is TGTGCCAGCAGCCCTCCAGTCCCCTACGAGCAGTACTTC. This gives the protein CASSPPVPYEQYF.

This clone was observed a single time. The chain couples TRBV28 to TRBJ2-1; 11 positions match TRBD2. Germline CDR1 reads MDHEN; CDR2 reads SYDVKM. The CDR3 has 18 residues. The junction had 10 bases not matched to a gene; V was cut back by 6 bases and J by 0 bases. CDR3 sequence (DNA): TGTGCCAGCAGCCATCCGCCTAGCGGGAGGAGCTCCTACAATGAGCAGTTCTTC. As protein: CASSHPPSGRSSYNEQFF.

The chain carries TRBV10-3 and TRBJ1-1; D is uncertain. This CDR3 has 13 residues. V was trimmed by 0 bases and J by 11 bases, leaving 13 bases between them. Germline V gives CDR1 ENHRY, CDR2 SYGVKD. CDR3 amino acids: CAISESSGLQAFF. CDR3 nucleotide sequence: TGTGCCATCAGTGAGTCGTCTGGACTCCAGGCTTTCTTT.

The chain couples TRBV7-4 to TRBJ2-7; 9 positions match TRBD1. Germline-derived CDR1 and CDR2 are SGHVT and SQSDAQ. CDR3 size: 20 residues. V was clipped by 3 bases and J by 4 bases; unmatched bases: 22. CDR3 in amino acids: CASSFKSPGTGMRLGYEQYF. As DNA, the CDR3 is TGTGCCAGCAGCTTCAAGTCCCCGGGGACAGGGATGAGATTAGGGTACGAGCAGTACTTC. Based on the CDR3 plus reference TRBV7-4 and TRBJ2-7, the full variable domain is GAGVSQSPRYKVAKRGRDVALRCDSISGHVTLYWYRQTLGQGSEVLTYSQSDAQRDKSGRPSGRFSAERPERSVSTLKIQRTEQGDSAVYLCASSFKSPGTGMRLGYEQYFGPGTRLTVT.

CDR3 DNA sequence: TGTGCCAGCAGCTTAGGCCAAGGGGCAGGGATTGACTATGGCTACACCTTC. It encodes CASSLGQGAGIDYGYTF. V and J are TRBV13 and TRBJ1-2; tentatively, D is TRBD1 (5 bases). Germline lookup yields CDR1 PRHDT and CDR2 FYEKMQ (reference sequence). Deletions cut 0 bases from V and 3 bases from J, with 17 bases between. The CDR3 loop spans 17 amino acids.

In this sample, this clone turned up a few times. In DNA form, the CDR3 reads TGTGCCAGCAGTTTACCCATGTATGGCTACACCTTC. Amino acid sequence: CASSLPMYGYTF. J is TRBJ1-2 and V is TRBV28; no firm D call. This CDR3 spans 12 amino acids. Trimming shortened V by 2 bases and J by 5 bases, and 6 bases separated the two germline ends. The germline gives CDR1 MDHEN, CDR2 SYDVKM.

This sequence joins TRBV3-1 (or the pseudogene TRBV3-2) and TRBJ2-5, with TRBD2 identical over 9 bases. The CDR3 is made up of 17 amino acids. The ends lost 3 bases at V and 0 bases at J; junction bases unmatched: 8. Germline V gives CDR1 LGHDT, CDR2 YNNKEL (reference sequence). CDR3 loop: CASSHGSTSGNQETQYF. The CDR3 coding sequence is TGTGCCAGCAGCCACGGTTCGACTAGCGGAAACCAAGAGACCCAGTACTTC.

This clone occurred once. The rearrangement links TRBV18 to TRBJ1-6; D unclear. Trimming shortened V by 1 base and J by 6 bases, and 16 bases separated the two germline ends. CDR1 KGHSH and CDR2 LQKENI come from the germline V gene. The CDR3 consists of 17 residues. The CDR3 nucleotides read TGTGCCAGCTCACCACTCCCGGGTGGTCAGCCTAATTCACCCCTCCACTTT. Translating gives CASSPLPGGQPNSPLHF. The complete variable domain, with remaining parts taken from reference TRBV18 and TRBJ1-6, reads NAGVMQNPRHLVRRRGQEARLRCSPMKGHSHVYWYRQLPEEGLKFMVYLQKENIIDESGMPKERFSAEFPKEGPSILRIQQVVRGDSAAYFCASSPLPGGQPNSPLHFGNGTRLTVT.

The V and J genes are TRBV9 and TRBJ1-5; D unresolved. The length of the CDR3 is 13 residues. V shed 4 bases and J shed 5 bases, with 10 bases lying between them. Germline V gene data show CDR1 as SGDLS and CDR2 as YYNGEE. The CDR3 spells CASSTAGDQPQHF. CDR3 bases: TGTGCCAGCAGCACCGCCGGGGATCAGCCCCAGCATTTT.

This sequence joins TRBV19 and TRBJ1-1, with TRBD1 matching 7 bases. The CDR3 has 18 amino acids. With V trimmed by 5 bases and J by 0 bases, 15 bases remained unmatched. CDR1 is LNHDA, CDR2 SQIVND, per germline (reference sequence). CDR3 residues: CASSPRTGQLLMNTEAFF. The CDR3 bases are TGTGCCAGTAGTCCACGGACAGGTCAACTTCTTATGAACACTGAAGCTTTCTTT.

The CDR3: CASRGRGLTYEQYF. The CDR3 DNA reads TGTGCCAGCAGGGGCAGGGGGCTAACCTACGAGCAGTACTTC. The V gene is TRBV28, the J gene TRBJ2-7, with 8 bases aligning to TRBD1. Losses at the gene ends were 6 bases for V and 2 bases for J; bases not matched to a gene: 6. The CDR3 runs 14 residues. Germline V gene sequence: CDR1 MDHEN, CDR2 SYDVKM.

The chain couples TRBV28 to TRBJ2-7; 9 bases map to TRBD1. The germline V gene has CDR1 MDHEN and CDR2 SYDVKM. The CDR3 loop spans 15 amino acids. V gave up 5 bases and J gave up 2 bases; unmatched junction bases: 7. CDR3 in amino acids: CASSTSGTGPYEQYF. The CDR3 bases are TGTGCCAGCAGTACATCCGGGACAGGGCCCTACGAGCAGTACTTC.

The chain employs TRBV24-1 and TRBJ2-3, with 7 bases that match TRBD2. Germline V gene data show CDR1 as KGHDR and CDR2 as SFDVKD. V lost 9 bases to trimming and J lost 3 bases; unmatched junction nucleotides: 5. The CDR3 runs to 13 residues. The CDR3 coding sequence is TGTGCCACCGGGCGGGAGAGAACAGATACGCAGTATTTT. Translation: CATGRERTDTQYF.

The chain links TRBV19 to TRBJ1-1, with unresolved D. CDR1 is LNHDA, CDR2 SQIVND, per germline (reference sequence). V gave up 2 bases and J gave up 5 bases, with 9 bases separating them. The CDR3 has 13 residues. Written as DNA, the CDR3 is TGTGCCAGTAGTATACCGGGTATTACTGAAGCTTTCTTT. The encoded protein is CASSIPGITEAFF.

The chain carries TRBV28 and TRBJ1-5; weak D call: TRBD1 (6 bases). Trimming shortened V by 7 bases and J by 9 bases, and 22 bases separated the two germline ends. The CDR3 runs to 15 residues. The germline CDR1 and CDR2 sequences are MDHEN and SYDVKM. The CDR3 is CASTHNRVLNLPQHF. The CDR3 coding sequence is TGTGCCAGCACCCATAACAGGGTATTGAATTTGCCCCAGCATTTT.

The J gene is TRBJ1-1, the V gene TRBV30; D gene unclear. With 2 bases removed from V and 0 bases from J, the gap between germline ends came to 7 bases. Germline CDR1 and CDR2: GTSNPN and SVGIG (reference sequence). CDR3 size: 13 residues. CDR3 nucleotides: TGTGCCTGGAGTTTACTAATGAACACTGAAGCTTTCTTT. The encoded protein is CAWSLLMNTEAFF.